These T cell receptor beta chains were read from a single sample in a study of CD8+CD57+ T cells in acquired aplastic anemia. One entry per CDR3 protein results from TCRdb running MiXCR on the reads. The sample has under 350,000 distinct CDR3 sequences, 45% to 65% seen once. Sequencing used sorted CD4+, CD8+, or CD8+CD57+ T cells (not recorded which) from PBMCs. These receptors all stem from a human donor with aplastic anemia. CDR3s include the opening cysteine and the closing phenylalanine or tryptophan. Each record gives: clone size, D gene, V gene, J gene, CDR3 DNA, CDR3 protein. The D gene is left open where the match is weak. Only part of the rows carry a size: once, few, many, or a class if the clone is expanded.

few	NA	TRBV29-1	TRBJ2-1	TGCAGCGTTGGAGGTGGGGGCTCCTACAATGAGCAGTTCTTC	CSVGGGGSYNEQFF
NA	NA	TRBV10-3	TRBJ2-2	TGTGCCATCAGGGGTACCGGGGGGCATATCGGGGAGCTGTTTTTT	CAIRGTGGHIGELFF
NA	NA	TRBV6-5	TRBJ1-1	TGTGCCAGCAGTTACTCGAGTGCTCGTAGGAACACTGAAGCTTTCTTT	CASSYSSARRNTEAFF
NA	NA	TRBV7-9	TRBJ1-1	TGTGCCAGTTTGACAGCAAAGGGGACTGAAGCTTTCTTT	CASLTAKGTEAFF
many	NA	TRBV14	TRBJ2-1	TGTGCCAGCAGCCGCCTCCAGGGAGATGAGCAGTTCTTC	CASSRLQGDEQFF
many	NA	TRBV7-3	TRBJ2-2	TGTGCCAGCAGCCTAAAGGGTAGGTCACTAGCTGCCCCCGGGGAGCTGTTTTTT	CASSLKGRSLAAPGELFF
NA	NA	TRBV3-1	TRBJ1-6	TGTGCCAGCAGCCAAAGGGATTCACCCCTCCACTTT	CASSQRDSPLHF
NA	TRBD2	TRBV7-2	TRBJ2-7	TGTGCCAGCAGGCCGGGCGGGGGCTCCTACGAGCAGTACTTC	CASRPGGGSYEQYF
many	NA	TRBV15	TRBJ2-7	TGTGCCACCAGTCCTGCCCGGGGAATCTACGAGCAGTACTTC	CATSPARGIYEQYF
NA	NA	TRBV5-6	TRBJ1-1	TGTGCCAGCAGCTTAGGCGGAGGGTACGTTGAAGCTTTCTTT	CASSLGGGYVEAFF
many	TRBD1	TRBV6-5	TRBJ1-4	TGTGCCAGCAGTCAGCCAGGGGGCGGTACGAAAAAACTGTTTTTT	CASSQPGGGTKKLFF
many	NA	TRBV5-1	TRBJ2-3	TGCGCCAGCAGGGACAGATCTAGCACAGATACGCAGTATTTT	CASRDRSSTDTQYF
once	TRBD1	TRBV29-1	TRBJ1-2	TGCAGCGTTGAAGGGGACAGGGGCGGCTATGGCTACAACTTC	CSVEGDRGGYGYNF
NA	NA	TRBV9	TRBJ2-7	TGTGCCAGCAGCGTAGAAAGCGGAGAGACTTACGAGCAGTACTTC	CASSVESGETYEQYF
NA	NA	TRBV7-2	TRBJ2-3	TGTGCCAGCAGAATGGAAGGAGATACGCAGTATTTT	CASRMEGDTQYF
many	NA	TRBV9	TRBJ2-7	TGTGCCAGCAGCGTAGGTGGGGGGGCTGCATCCTACGAGCAGTACTTC	CASSVGGGAASYEQYF
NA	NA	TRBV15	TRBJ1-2	TGTGCCACCAGCGTCAGTCCAGCTAACTATGGCTACACCTTC	CATSVSPANYGYTF
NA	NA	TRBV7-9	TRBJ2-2	TGTGCCAGCAGCTTAGGACTCTGGAACACCGGGGAGCTGTTTTTT	CASSLGLWNTGELFF
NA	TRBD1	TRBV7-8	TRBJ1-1	TGTGCCAGCAGCTTAGGTGGGACAGGCTCCGAAGCTTTCTTT	CASSLGGTGSEAFF
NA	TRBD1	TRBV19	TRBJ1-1	TGTGCCAGTAGTATCGAAGGACAGGGCTCGAGCACTGAAGCTTTCTTT	CASSIEGQGSSTEAFF
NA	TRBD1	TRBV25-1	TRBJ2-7	TGTGCCAGCTCCGGACAGGGGGCTTCCTACGAGCAGTACTTC	CASSGQGASYEQYF
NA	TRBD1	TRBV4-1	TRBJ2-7	TGCGCCAACAGCCTCCCCCGGACAGGGGAATCCTACGAGCAGTACTTC	CANSLPRTGESYEQYF
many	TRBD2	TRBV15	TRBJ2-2	TGTGCCACCAGCTCCCAAAGGGGGGGACTAGGGTTTAAGGGGGAGCTGTTTTTT	CATSSQRGGLGFKGELFF
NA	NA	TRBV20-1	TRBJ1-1	TGCAGTGCTAAAGAGGGTTTGAGTACTGAAGCTTTCTTT	CSAKEGLSTEAFF